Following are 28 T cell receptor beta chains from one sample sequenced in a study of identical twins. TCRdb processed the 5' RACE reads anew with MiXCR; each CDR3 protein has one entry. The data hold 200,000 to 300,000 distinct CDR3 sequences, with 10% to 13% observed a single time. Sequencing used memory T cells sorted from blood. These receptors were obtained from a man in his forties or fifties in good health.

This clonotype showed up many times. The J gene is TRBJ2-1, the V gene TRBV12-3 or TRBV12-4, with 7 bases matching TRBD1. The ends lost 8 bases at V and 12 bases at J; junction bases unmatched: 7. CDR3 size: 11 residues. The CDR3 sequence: CASGPGGVQFF. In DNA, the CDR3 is TGTGCCAGCGGACCAGGGGGTGTGCAGTTCTTC.

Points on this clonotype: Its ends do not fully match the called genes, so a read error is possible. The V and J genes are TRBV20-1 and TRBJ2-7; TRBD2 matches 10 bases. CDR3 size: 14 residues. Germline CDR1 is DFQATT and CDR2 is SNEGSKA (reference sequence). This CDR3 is CSAGERGGLSEQYF. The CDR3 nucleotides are TGCAGTGCTGGAGAGCGGGGGGGCCTATCCGAGCAGTACTTC.

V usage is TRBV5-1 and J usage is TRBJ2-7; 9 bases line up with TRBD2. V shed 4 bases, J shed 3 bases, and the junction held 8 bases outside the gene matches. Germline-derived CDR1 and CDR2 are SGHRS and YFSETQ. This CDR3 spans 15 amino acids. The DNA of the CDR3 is TGCGCCAGCAGCACTAATAGCGGGGGAATCTACGAGCAGTACTTC. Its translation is CASSTNSGGIYEQYF.

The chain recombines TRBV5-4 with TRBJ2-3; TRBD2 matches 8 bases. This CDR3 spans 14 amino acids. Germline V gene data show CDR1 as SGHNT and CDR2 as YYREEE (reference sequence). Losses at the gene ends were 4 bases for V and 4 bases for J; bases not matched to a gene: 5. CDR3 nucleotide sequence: TGTGCCAGCAGCGGGCGGGAGGCCCCAGATACGCAGTATTTT. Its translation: CASSGREAPDTQYF.

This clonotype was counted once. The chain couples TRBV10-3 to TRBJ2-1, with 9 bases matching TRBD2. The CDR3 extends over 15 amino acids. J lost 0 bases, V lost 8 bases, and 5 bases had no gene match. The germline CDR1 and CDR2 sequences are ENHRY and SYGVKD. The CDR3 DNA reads TGTGCCATCGGGACTAGCCGGAGCTCCTACAATGAGCAGTTCTTC. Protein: CAIGTSRSSYNEQFF.

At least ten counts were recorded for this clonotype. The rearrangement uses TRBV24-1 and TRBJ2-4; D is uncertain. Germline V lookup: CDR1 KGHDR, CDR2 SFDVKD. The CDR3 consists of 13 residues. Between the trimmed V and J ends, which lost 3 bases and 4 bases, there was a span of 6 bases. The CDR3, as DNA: TGTGCCACCAGTGATATTGAGAAAAACATTCAGTACTTC. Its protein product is CATSDIEKNIQYF.

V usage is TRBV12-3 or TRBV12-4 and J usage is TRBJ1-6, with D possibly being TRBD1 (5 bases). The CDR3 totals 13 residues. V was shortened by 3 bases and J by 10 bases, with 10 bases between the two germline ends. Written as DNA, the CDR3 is TGTGCCAGCAGTTTTTCTGGGGGGTCACCCCTCCACTTT. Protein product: CASSFSGGSPLHF.

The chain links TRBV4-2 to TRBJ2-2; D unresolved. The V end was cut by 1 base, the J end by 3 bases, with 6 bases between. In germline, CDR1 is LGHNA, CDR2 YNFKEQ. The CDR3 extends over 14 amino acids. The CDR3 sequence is CASSQGLYTGELFF. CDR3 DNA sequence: TGTGCCAGCAGCCAAGGCCTTTACACCGGGGAGCTGTTTTTT.

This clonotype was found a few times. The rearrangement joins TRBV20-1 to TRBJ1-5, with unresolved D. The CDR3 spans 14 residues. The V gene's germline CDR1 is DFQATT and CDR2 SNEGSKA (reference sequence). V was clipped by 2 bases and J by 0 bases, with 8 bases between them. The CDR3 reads CSARPADSNQPQHF. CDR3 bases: TGCAGTGCTAGACCGGCAGATAGCAATCAGCCCCAGCATTTT.

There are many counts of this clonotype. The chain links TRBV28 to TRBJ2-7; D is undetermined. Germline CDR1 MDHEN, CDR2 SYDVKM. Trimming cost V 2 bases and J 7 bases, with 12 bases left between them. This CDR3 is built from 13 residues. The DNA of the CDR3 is TGTGCCAGCAGTTTAATGTACTACCCTGAGCAGTACTTC. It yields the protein CASSLMYYPEQYF.

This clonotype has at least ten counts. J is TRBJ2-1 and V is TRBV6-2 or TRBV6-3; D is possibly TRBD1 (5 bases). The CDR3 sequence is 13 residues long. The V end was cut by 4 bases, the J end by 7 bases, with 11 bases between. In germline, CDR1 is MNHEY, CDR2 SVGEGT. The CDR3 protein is CASSSGPRNEQFF. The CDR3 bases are TGTGCCAGCAGTTCAGGGCCAAGGAATGAGCAGTTCTTC.

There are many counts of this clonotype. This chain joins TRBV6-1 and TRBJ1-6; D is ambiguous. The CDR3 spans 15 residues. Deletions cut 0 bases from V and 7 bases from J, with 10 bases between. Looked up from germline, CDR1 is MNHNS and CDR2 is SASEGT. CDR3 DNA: TGTGCCAGCAGTGAAGCGCTTTATAGGAATTCACCCCTCCACTTT. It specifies CASSEALYRNSPLHF.

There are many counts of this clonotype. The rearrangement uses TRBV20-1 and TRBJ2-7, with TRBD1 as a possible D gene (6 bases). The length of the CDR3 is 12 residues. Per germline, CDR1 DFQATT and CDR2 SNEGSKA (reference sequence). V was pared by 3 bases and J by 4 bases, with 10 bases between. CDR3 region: CSARPQGYEQYF. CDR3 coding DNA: TGCAGTGCTAGGCCTCAGGGGTACGAGCAGTACTTC.

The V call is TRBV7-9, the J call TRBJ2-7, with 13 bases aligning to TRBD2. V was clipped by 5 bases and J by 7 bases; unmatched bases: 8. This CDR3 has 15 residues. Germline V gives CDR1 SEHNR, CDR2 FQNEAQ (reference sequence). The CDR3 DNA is TGTGCCAGCAGCCCCCCAGGACTAGCGGGAGTAGAGCAGTACTTC. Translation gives CASSPPGLAGVEQYF.

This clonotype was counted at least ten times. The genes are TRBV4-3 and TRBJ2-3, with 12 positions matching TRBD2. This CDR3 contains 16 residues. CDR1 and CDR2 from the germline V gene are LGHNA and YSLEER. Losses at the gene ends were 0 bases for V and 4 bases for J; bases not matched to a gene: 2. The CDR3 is CASSQDLAGGADTQYF. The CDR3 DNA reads TGCGCCAGCAGCCAAGATCTAGCGGGGGGGGCAGATACGCAGTATTTT.

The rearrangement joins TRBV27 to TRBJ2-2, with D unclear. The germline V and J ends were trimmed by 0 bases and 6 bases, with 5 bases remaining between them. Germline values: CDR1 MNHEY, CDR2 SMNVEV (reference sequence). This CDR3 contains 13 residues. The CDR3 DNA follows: TGTGCCAGCAGTTTATCCTTCCCCGGGGAGCTGTTTTTT. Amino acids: CASSLSFPGELFF.

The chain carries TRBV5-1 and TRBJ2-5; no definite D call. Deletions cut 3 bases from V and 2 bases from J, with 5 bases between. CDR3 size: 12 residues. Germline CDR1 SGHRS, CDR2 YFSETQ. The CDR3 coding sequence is TGCGCCAGCAGCTCGCAACAAGAGACCCAGTACTTC. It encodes CASSSQQETQYF.

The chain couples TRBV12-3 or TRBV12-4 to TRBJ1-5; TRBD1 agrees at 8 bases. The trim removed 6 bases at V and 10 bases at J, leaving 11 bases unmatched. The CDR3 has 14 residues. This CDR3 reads CASRPGQGSNPQHF. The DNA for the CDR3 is TGTGCCAGCAGACCAGGACAGGGCTCTAATCCCCAGCATTTT.

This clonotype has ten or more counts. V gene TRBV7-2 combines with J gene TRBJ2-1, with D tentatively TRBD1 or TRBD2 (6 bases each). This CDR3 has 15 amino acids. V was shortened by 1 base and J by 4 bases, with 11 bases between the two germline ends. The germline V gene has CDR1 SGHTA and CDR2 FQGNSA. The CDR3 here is CASSLGRGRYNEQFF. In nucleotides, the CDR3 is TGTGCCAGCAGCTTAGGTCGGGGGCGATACAATGAGCAGTTCTTC.

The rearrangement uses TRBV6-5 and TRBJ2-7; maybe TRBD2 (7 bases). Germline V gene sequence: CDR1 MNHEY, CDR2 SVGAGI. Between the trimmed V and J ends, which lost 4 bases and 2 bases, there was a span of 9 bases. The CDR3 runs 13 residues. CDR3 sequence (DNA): TGTGCCAGCAGTTGGGAGGGGGCCTACGAGCAGTACTTC. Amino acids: CASSWEGAYEQYF.

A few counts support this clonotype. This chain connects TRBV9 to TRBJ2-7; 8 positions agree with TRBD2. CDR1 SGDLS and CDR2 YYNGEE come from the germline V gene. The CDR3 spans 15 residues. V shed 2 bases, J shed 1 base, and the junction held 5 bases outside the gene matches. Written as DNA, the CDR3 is TGTGCCAGCAGCGTGGCAGCGGGAGTTTCCTACGAGCAGTACTTC. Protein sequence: CASSVAAGVSYEQYF.

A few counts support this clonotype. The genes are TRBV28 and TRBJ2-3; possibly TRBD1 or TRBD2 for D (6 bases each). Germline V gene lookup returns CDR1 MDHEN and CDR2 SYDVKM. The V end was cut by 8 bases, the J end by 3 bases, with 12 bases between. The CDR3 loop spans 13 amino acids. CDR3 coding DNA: TGTGCCAGCCGGGGGCTAGCGACAGATACGCAGTATTTT. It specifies CASRGLATDTQYF.

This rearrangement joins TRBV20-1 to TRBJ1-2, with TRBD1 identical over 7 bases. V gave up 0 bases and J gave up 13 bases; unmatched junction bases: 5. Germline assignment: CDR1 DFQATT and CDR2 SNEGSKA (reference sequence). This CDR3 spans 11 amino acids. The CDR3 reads CSARDGPGGTF. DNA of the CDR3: TGCAGTGCTAGAGATGGTCCAGGGGGCACCTTC.

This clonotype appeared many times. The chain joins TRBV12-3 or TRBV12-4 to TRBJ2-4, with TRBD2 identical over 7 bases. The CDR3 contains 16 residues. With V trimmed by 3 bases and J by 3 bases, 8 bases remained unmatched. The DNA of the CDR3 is TGTGCCAGCAGTTTCGGGGGAGGGCTAGGCAAAAACATTCAGTACTTC. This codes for CASSFGGGLGKNIQYF.

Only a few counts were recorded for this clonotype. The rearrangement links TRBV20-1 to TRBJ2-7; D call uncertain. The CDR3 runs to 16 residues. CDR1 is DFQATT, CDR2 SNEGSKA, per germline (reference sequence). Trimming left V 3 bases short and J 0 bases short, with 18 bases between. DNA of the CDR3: TGCAGTGCTAGGATATTCGCCGGCGCAACCTCCTACGAGCAGTACTTC. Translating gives CSARIFAGATSYEQYF.

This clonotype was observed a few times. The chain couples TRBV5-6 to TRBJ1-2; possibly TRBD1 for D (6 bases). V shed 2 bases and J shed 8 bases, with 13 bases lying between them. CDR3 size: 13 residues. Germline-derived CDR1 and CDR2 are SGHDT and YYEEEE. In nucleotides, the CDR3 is TGTGCCAGCAGCTTATCAAACAGGGACGGCTACACCTTC. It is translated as CASSLSNRDGYTF.

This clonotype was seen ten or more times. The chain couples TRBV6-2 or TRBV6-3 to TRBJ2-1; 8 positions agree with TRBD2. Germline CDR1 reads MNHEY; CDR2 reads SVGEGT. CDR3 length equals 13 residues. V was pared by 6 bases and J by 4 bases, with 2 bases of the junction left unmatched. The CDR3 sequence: CASRVAGYNEQFF. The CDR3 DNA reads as TGTGCCAGCAGGGTAGCGGGGTACAATGAGCAGTTCTTC.

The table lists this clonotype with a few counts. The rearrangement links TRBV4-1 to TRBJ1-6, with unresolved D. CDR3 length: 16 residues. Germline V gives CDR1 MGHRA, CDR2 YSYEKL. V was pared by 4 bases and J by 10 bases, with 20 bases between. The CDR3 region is CASSRSPGQSESPLHF. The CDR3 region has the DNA TGCGCCAGCAGCCGCTCCCCGGGCCAAAGCGAATCACCCCTCCACTTT.